This T cell receptor (beta chain) is from a study of T cell responses to AZD1222 COVID-19 vaccine. Study results and limitations: Clonal diversity was possibly underestimated; the donors were predominantly white British and more often female. The breadth and depth of Spike-specific TCRs increased once two AZD1222 doses had been given.

For this clone: Its antigen is not known.

Repertoires were generated with immunoSEQ multiplex PCR, while TCRdb's copy carries only in-frame clones and drops some. Of roughly 120,000 clones listed, around 83% are singletons. The V end lost 3 bases, the J end lost 2 bases, and 10 bases lay between the germline ends. CDR1 ENHRY and CDR2 SYGVKD come from the germline V gene. There are 14 residues in the CDR3. This TCR came from an adult who received the AZD1222 COVID-19 vaccine. This sample comprised peripheral blood, obtained 28 days after the second AZD1222 dose. J is TRBJ2-5 and V is TRBV10-3; no clear D gene. The CDR3 DNA reads as TGTGCCATCAGTGAAAGTGGGGTTCAAGAGACCCAGTACTTC. Its protein is CAISESGVQETQYF.